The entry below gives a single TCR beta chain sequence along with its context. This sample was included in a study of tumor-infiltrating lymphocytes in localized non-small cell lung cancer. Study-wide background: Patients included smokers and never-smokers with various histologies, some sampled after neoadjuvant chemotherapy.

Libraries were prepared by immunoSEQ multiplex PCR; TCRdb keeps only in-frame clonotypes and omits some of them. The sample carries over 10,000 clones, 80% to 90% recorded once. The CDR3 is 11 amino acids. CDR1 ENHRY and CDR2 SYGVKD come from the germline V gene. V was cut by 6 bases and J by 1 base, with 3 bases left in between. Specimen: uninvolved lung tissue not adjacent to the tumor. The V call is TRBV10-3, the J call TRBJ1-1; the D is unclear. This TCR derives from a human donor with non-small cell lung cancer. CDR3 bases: TGTGCCATCAGGACGAACACTGAAGCTTTCTTT. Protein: CAIRTNTEAFF.